This is a list of T cell receptor beta chains from one sample in a study of OX40 agonist ivuxolimab in advanced cancers. Here immunoSEQ multiplex PCR was the method, and the copy in TCRdb shows in-frame clones only, minus some. The profile covers roughly 61,000 clones, with 75% to 90% appearing a single time and 0.75% taken by the ten largest. The specimen was CD4+ or CD8+ T cells sorted from blood, collected in a trial of the OX40 agonist ivuxolimab. These receptor sequences come from an adult with an advanced solid tumor such as melanoma, head and neck, liver or kidney cancer. Both conserved end residues are part of each CDR3. Each record gives: D gene, V gene, J gene, clone size, CDR3 protein, CDR3 DNA. The D gene is left open where the match is weak. Where a row states a size, it is once, few, many or the class of an expanded clone; other rows omit it.

TRBD2,TRBV10-2,TRBJ2-3,.,CASRGTSGSTDTQYF,TGCGCCAGCAGGGGGACTAGCGGGAGCACAGATACGCAGTATTTT
.,TRBV6-6,TRBJ2-7,once,CASSLALKGYEQYF,TGTGCCAGCAGTTTGGCTCTTAAGGGCTACGAGCAGTACTTC
.,TRBV11-2,TRBJ2-2,.,CAGGGTNTGELFF,TGTGCCGGGGGGGGCACGAACACCGGGGAGCTGTTTTTT
.,TRBV4-2,TRBJ2-1,.,CASSQDRLASNEQFF,TGTGCCAGCAGCCAAGATAGGCTAGCATCCAATGAGCAGTTCTTC
.,TRBV7-3,TRBJ1-1,.,CASSVSSDRAEAFF,TGTGCCAGCAGCGTAAGCAGCGATAGGGCTGAAGCTTTCTTT
.,TRBV7-8,TRBJ2-2,.,CASSLDLNTGELFF,TGTGCCAGCAGCTTAGATCTGAACACCGGGGAGCTGTTTTTT
.,TRBV7-8,TRBJ2-7,once,CASSLPPLGAKDYEQYF,TGTGCCAGCAGCTTACCCCCACTAGGGGCGAAGGACTACGAGCAGTACTTC
.,TRBV5-1,TRBJ1-1,few,CASSLGTANTEAFF,TGCGCCAGCAGCTTGGGGACAGCGAACACTGAAGCTTTCTTT
.,TRBV4-2,TRBJ2-3,.,CASSQDQAEGMALDTQYF,TGTGCCAGCAGCCAAGACCAGGCGGAGGGGATGGCGCTAGATACGCAGTATTTT
.,TRBV2,TRBJ2-5,few,CARGQGGGGETQYF,TGTGCCAGGGGCCAGGGGGGAGGTGGAGAGACCCAGTACTTC
.,TRBV5-1,TRBJ2-2,once,CASSFTANTGELFF,TGCGCCAGCAGCTTCACAGCGAACACCGGGGAGCTGTTTTTT
.,TRBV2,TRBJ2-3,.,CASSDGGRTDTQYF,TGTGCCAGCAGTGATGGGGGCCGCACAGATACGCAGTATTTT
.,TRBV18,TRBJ2-5,.,CASSQGGETQYF,TGTGCCAGCTCACAGGGTGGAGAGACCCAGTACTTC
TRBD1,TRBV7-9,TRBJ1-5,.,CASSLGTGYGNQPQHF,TGTGCCAGCAGCTTAGGGACAGGGTACGGCAATCAGCCCCAGCATTTT